This T cell receptor beta chain emerged from a study of cytomegalovirus exposure and HLA in healthy donors. This CDR3 is built from 14 residues. V gave up 0 bases and J gave up 4 bases; unmatched junction bases: 0. Germline assignment: CDR1 SGDLS and CDR2 YYNGEE. Vbeta (60) and Jbeta (13) primers were used in the PCR. Profiling relied on immunoSEQ multiplex PCR, and the TCRdb table lists in-frame clones only, not all of them. Among 150,000 to 200,000 clones listed, 75% to 85% were seen once. The rearrangement joins TRBV9 to TRBJ1-1, with 10 nucleotides matching TRBD1. The receptor was isolated from a woman between 50 and 59 years old in good health and CMV-seronegative. Specimen: PBMCs. The CDR3 reads CASSVGDRGTEAFF. The CDR3 DNA reads as TGTGCCAGCAGCGTAGGGGACAGGGGCACTGAAGCTTTCTTT.